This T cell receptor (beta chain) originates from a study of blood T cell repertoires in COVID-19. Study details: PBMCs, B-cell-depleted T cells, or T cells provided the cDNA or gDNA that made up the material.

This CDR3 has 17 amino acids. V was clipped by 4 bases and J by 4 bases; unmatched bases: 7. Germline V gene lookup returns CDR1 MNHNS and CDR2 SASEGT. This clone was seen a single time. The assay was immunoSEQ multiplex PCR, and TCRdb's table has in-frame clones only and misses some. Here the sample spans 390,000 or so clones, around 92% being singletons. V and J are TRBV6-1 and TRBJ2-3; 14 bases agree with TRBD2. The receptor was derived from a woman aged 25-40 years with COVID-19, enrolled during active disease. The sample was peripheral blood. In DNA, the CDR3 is TGTGCCAGCAGTGCGACTAGCGGGGGGGCCGCGGCAGATACGCAGTATTTT. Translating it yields CASSATSGGAAADTQYF.